Listed here are 28 T cell receptor beta chains from one sample, sequenced in a study of cytomegalovirus exposure and HLA in healthy donors. PCR involved 60 Vbeta and 13 Jbeta primers. TCRdb's table, derived via immunoSEQ multiplex PCR, lists solely in-frame clones and lacks some. The data show about 94,000 clones, with 81% seen just once and under 13% held by the top ten. The specimen sequenced was PBMCs. The source is a human donor in good health.

The chain uses TRBV5-1 and TRBJ2-5, with 12 nucleotides matching TRBD2. J was trimmed by 3 bases and V by 2 bases; bases with no gene match: 5. Per germline, CDR1 SGHRS and CDR2 YFSETQ. The CDR3 loop spans 16 amino acids. CDR3 coding DNA: TGCGCCAGCAGCTTCTACCGGACTAGCGGGAAAGAGACCCAGTACTTC. As protein: CASSFYRTSGKETQYF. Complete variable domain (other parts from reference TRBV5-1 and TRBJ2-5): KAGVTQTPRYLIKTRGQQVTLSCSPISGHRSVSWYQQTPGQGLQFLFEYFSETQRNKGNFPGRFSGRQFSNSRSEMNVSTLELGDSALYLCASSFYRTSGKETQYFGPGTRLLVL.

The rearrangement links TRBV9 to TRBJ2-1, with D perhaps matching TRBD1 (5 bases). This CDR3 contains 15 residues. V lost 0 bases and J 2 bases, leaving 9 bases between the germline ends. From germline, CDR1 is SGDLS and CDR2 YYNGEE. CDR3 region: CASSVVPGTYNEQFF. Written as DNA, the CDR3 is TGTGCCAGCAGCGTAGTGCCAGGGACCTACAATGAGCAGTTCTTC.

Here the CDR3 reads CAWSEPQGTGGEYNEQFF. CDR3 coding DNA: TGTGCCTGGAGTGAACCCCAGGGGACAGGGGGTGAATACAATGAGCAGTTCTTC. This chain links TRBV30 with TRBJ2-1, with 11 bases aligning to TRBD1. Germline loops: CDR1 GTSNPN, CDR2 SVGIG (reference sequence). The CDR3 contains 18 residues. The trim removed 1 base at V and 4 bases at J, leaving 12 bases unmatched.

This chain joins TRBV7-8 and TRBJ2-5, with D unclear. Germline V gene lookup returns CDR1 SGHVS and CDR2 FQNEAQ. Trimming cost V 7 bases and J 3 bases, with 9 bases left between them. CDR3 length: 12 amino acids. The CDR3 sequence is CASIDSEETQYF. The CDR3 nucleotides are TGTGCCAGCATTGATAGTGAAGAGACCCAGTACTTC.

The chain links TRBV19 to TRBJ2-5, with 7 positions matching TRBD1. Germline V lookup: CDR1 LNHDA, CDR2 SQIVND (reference sequence). V shed 2 bases and J 2 bases; nucleotides not matched to a gene: 11. This CDR3 is built from 17 residues. Written as DNA, the CDR3 is TGTGCCAGTAGTATACCCGGACAGGCCGGTGGGCAAGAGACCCAGTACTTC. This gives the protein CASSIPGQAGGQETQYF.

The genes are TRBV10-3 and TRBJ2-1; 12 bases agree with TRBD2. The CDR3 extends over 17 amino acids. Germline CDR1 and CDR2: ENHRY and SYGVKD. V shed 2 bases and J 6 bases; nucleotides not matched to a gene: 8. CDR3 sequence (DNA): TGTGCCATCAGTGAGGGGACTAGCGGGCGGAGTTTCAATGAGCAGTTCTTC. The encoded protein is CAISEGTSGRSFNEQFF.

V and J are TRBV5-1 and TRBJ2-1, with 11 bases lining up with TRBD2. CDR1 is SGHRS, CDR2 YFSETQ, per germline. Unmatched junction bases numbered 9, after V lost 0 bases and J lost 10 bases. The CDR3 totals 16 residues. CDR3: CASSLAASGGFGEQFF. CDR3 coding DNA: TGCGCCAGCAGCTTGGCGGCTAGCGGGGGGTTCGGGGAGCAGTTCTTC.

The chain combines TRBV7-2 with TRBJ1-2, with 7 bases lining up with TRBD1. J gave up 4 bases and V 4 bases, and 9 bases lay outside the gene matches. CDR1 and CDR2 from the germline V gene are SGHTA and FQGNSA. The CDR3 covers 15 residues. The chain's CDR3 is CASSSQWGTAYGYTF. The CDR3 DNA sequence: TGTGCCAGCAGCTCCCAGTGGGGGACAGCCTATGGCTACACCTTC.

This chain connects TRBV25-1 to TRBJ2-7; weak D call: TRBD2 (5 bases). Germline V lookup: CDR1 MGHDK, CDR2 SYGVNS. Trimming removed 8 bases at V and 6 bases at J, with 20 bases between. The CDR3 length is 14 residues. The CDR3 region is CASAFGGSLREQYF. In nucleotides, the CDR3 is TGTGCCAGCGCCTTCGGTGGGAGTCTACGCGAGCAGTACTTC.

This chain uses TRBV11-2 with TRBJ2-5; D is perhaps TRBD2 (5 bases). This CDR3 is 15 amino acids long. The V end lost 3 bases, the J end lost 1 base, and 12 bases lay between the germline ends. Germline V CDR1 and CDR2: SGHAT, FQNNGV. In DNA form, the CDR3 reads TGTGCCAGCAGCTTCGAGGGTGGCCTCCAAGAGACCCAGTACTTC. Amino acid sequence: CASSFEGGLQETQYF.

DNA of the CDR3: TGTGCCAGCAGTCTTTACTACGAGCAGTACTTC. Amino acid sequence: CASSLYYEQYF. The chain has TRBV28 and TRBJ2-7; D gene unclear. Per germline, CDR1 MDHEN and CDR2 SYDVKM. V dropped 5 bases and J dropped 3 bases, with 5 bases sitting between them. CDR3 size: 11 residues.

The chain has TRBV29-1 and TRBJ2-2; 7 bases are a match to TRBD1. The CDR3 extends over 15 amino acids. Germline CDR1 SQVTM, CDR2 ANQGSEA. V shed 2 bases and J 7 bases; nucleotides not matched to a gene: 10. CDR3 nucleotide sequence: TGCAGCGTTGAAAGGAACAGGGGAGAAGGCGGGGAGCTGTTTTTT. Amino acids: CSVERNRGEGGELFF.

The chain is built from TRBV2 and TRBJ2-2, with TRBD1 matching 10 bases. Germline V CDR1 and CDR2: SNHLY, FYNNEI. The CDR3 consists of 13 residues. The V segment lost 4 bases and the J segment 7 bases; nucleotides outside the gene matches: 0. The CDR3 is CASSGDRGGELFF. The CDR3 nucleotides read TGTGCCAGCAGTGGGGACAGGGGCGGGGAGCTGTTTTTT.

The chain employs TRBV7-9 and TRBJ2-5; 8 bases line up with TRBD2. The CDR3 sequence is 15 residues long. After removal of 6 bases from V and 5 bases from J, the junction contained 11 bases not matched to a gene. The germline V gene encodes CDR1 SEHNR and CDR2 FQNEAQ (reference sequence). CDR3 coding DNA: TGTGCCAGCAGGCGACCGGGACTAGGGTTGGAGACCCAGTACTTC. Amino acids: CASRRPGLGLETQYF.

This clone was observed a few times. This sequence joins TRBV5-4 and TRBJ1-4; the match to TRBD1 covers 8 bases. With 1 base clipped from V and 8 bases from J, the junction kept 7 bases outside the gene matches. Germline V gives CDR1 SGHNT, CDR2 YYREEE (reference sequence). CDR3 size: 15 residues. In nucleotides, the CDR3 is TGTGCCAGCAGCTTGAGGCAGGGGGCGAAGGAAAAACTGTTTTTT. The encoded protein is CASSLRQGAKEKLFF.

The rearrangement uses TRBV7-2 and TRBJ2-1; the match to TRBD2 covers 7 bases. The CDR3 extends over 15 amino acids. Trimming cost V 6 bases and J 9 bases; bases outside gene matches: 14. The germline gives CDR1 SGHTA, CDR2 FQGNSA. DNA of the CDR3: TGTGCCAGCAGTCCACAGAGTGAGCGGGGAAGTGAGCAGTTCTTC. Protein: CASSPQSERGSEQFF.

The chain combines TRBV27 with TRBJ1-2, with D possibly being TRBD1 (6 bases). Germline CDR1 reads MNHEY; CDR2 reads SMNVEV (reference sequence). Trimming took 2 bases from V and 4 from J, leaving 14 bases between them. This CDR3 is built from 15 residues. As DNA, the CDR3 is TGTGCCAGCAGTTTAATGGCAGGGGCGGGCTATGGCTACACCTTC. It is translated as CASSLMAGAGYGYTF.

Notes on this clone: At one boundary the junction diverges from the germline segment, which might be a read error. CDR3 in DNA: TGTGCTAGCAGCTTAGCTCTCTACAATGAGCAGTTCTTC. Translated, it gives CASSLALYNEQFF. The rearrangement joins TRBV7-7 to TRBJ2-1; D call uncertain. The CDR3 length is 13 residues. The germline CDR1 and CDR2 sequences are SSHAT and FNYEAQ (reference sequence). The variable domain in full, with the rest retrieved from reference TRBV7-7 and TRBJ2-1, is GAGVSQSPRYKVTKRGQDVTLRCDPISSHATLYWYQQALGQGPEFLTYFNYEAQPDKSGLPSDRFSAERPEGSISTLTIQRTEQRDSAMYRCASSLALYNEQFFGPGTRLTVL.

CDR3 DNA: TGTGCCAGCAGTTTTGGCAGGGGTGATGAGCAGTTCTTC. Encoded protein: CASSFGRGDEQFF. The chain carries TRBV27 and TRBJ2-1; maybe TRBD1 (6 bases). Germline lookup yields CDR1 MNHEY and CDR2 SMNVEV (reference sequence). The CDR3 covers 13 residues. Deletions cut 3 bases from V and 8 bases from J, with 11 bases between.

The rearrangement links TRBV5-1 to TRBJ1-2; TRBD1 is a possible D gene (6 bases). CDR1 is SGHRS, CDR2 YFSETQ, per germline. This CDR3 contains 14 residues. V was clipped by 0 bases and J by 7 bases, with 13 bases between them. CDR3 DNA sequence: TGCGCCAGCAGCTTGGAAGGGGCAGGGGTTGGCTACACCTTC. Translating it yields CASSLEGAGVGYTF.

This clone was detected only once. This chain joins TRBV9 and TRBJ2-3; 10 bases align to TRBD2. Germline trimming cut 3 bases from V and 4 bases from J; bases unmatched to any gene: 11. The V gene's germline CDR1 is SGDLS and CDR2 YYNGEE. This CDR3 is 17 amino acids long. CDR3 amino acids: CASSASSSGRRADTQYF. The DNA of the CDR3 is TGTGCCAGCAGCGCGAGCTCTAGCGGGAGAAGGGCAGATACGCAGTATTTT.

This chain connects TRBV7-3 to TRBJ2-1; 8 bases are shared with TRBD1. The germline V gene encodes CDR1 SGHTA and CDR2 FQGTGA. V shed 5 bases, J shed 7 bases, and the junction held 16 bases outside the gene matches. This CDR3 is built from 17 residues. The CDR3 sequence: CASSPQPQGVVSNEQFF. The CDR3 nucleotides read TGTGCCAGCAGCCCACAACCACAGGGGGTTGTGTCTAATGAGCAGTTCTTC.

This chain links TRBV7-2 with TRBJ2-2, with unresolved D. CDR3 size: 13 residues. CDR1 is SGHTA, CDR2 FQGNSA, per germline. The V end was cut by 5 bases, the J end by 7 bases, with 11 bases between. DNA for the CDR3: TGTGCCAGCAGCCCGGGTGTGGTCGGGGAGCTGTTTTTT. Amino acids: CASSPGVVGELFF.

The chain uses TRBV5-1 and TRBJ2-5; TRBD2 matches 9 bases. This CDR3 spans 15 amino acids. V lost 5 bases to trimming and J lost 7 bases; unmatched junction nucleotides: 12. Germline loops: CDR1 SGHRS, CDR2 YFSETQ. Here the CDR3 reads CASRVVAGGRGTQYF. CDR3 nucleotide sequence: TGCGCCAGCAGGGTTGTTGCGGGGGGGCGAGGGACCCAGTACTTC.

This chain uses TRBV5-1 with TRBJ2-5, with TRBD1 as a possible D gene (7 bases). V was pared by 4 bases and J by 3 bases, with 13 bases between. This CDR3 is built from 14 residues. Germline V gives CDR1 SGHRS, CDR2 YFSETQ. The CDR3 coding sequence is TGCGCCAGCAGCCTCCAGGGGGGAAAAGAGACCCAGTACTTC. Translating gives CASSLQGGKETQYF.

CDR3 protein: CASSQDNTYYGYTF. CDR3 DNA sequence: TGCGCCAGCAGCCAAGATAACACCTACTATGGCTACACCTTC. V gene TRBV4-1 combines with J gene TRBJ1-2; D gene uncertain. The CDR3 totals 14 residues. CDR1 and CDR2 (germline): MGHRA, YSYEKL. Trimming left V 0 bases short and J 3 bases short, with 8 bases between.

This chain joins TRBV27 and TRBJ2-4; 7 bases map to TRBD1. The V gene's germline CDR1 is MNHEY and CDR2 SMNVEV (reference sequence). V lost 4 bases, J lost 7 bases, and 4 bases stayed unmatched. CDR3 length: 13 residues. The CDR3 coding sequence is TGTGCCAGCAGTTCACTGGGACAGAACATTCAGTACTTC. Its protein product is CASSSLGQNIQYF.

This chain uses TRBV7-2 with TRBJ2-7, with D possibly matching TRBD2 (7 bases). The CDR3 loop spans 15 amino acids. V was clipped by 1 base and J by 5 bases, with 15 bases between them. Germline V gene data show CDR1 as SGHTA and CDR2 as FQGNSA. The CDR3 sequence: CASSLGGGRGDEQYF. The DNA of the CDR3 is TGTGCCAGCAGCTTAGGGGGGGGGCGTGGTGACGAGCAGTACTTC.